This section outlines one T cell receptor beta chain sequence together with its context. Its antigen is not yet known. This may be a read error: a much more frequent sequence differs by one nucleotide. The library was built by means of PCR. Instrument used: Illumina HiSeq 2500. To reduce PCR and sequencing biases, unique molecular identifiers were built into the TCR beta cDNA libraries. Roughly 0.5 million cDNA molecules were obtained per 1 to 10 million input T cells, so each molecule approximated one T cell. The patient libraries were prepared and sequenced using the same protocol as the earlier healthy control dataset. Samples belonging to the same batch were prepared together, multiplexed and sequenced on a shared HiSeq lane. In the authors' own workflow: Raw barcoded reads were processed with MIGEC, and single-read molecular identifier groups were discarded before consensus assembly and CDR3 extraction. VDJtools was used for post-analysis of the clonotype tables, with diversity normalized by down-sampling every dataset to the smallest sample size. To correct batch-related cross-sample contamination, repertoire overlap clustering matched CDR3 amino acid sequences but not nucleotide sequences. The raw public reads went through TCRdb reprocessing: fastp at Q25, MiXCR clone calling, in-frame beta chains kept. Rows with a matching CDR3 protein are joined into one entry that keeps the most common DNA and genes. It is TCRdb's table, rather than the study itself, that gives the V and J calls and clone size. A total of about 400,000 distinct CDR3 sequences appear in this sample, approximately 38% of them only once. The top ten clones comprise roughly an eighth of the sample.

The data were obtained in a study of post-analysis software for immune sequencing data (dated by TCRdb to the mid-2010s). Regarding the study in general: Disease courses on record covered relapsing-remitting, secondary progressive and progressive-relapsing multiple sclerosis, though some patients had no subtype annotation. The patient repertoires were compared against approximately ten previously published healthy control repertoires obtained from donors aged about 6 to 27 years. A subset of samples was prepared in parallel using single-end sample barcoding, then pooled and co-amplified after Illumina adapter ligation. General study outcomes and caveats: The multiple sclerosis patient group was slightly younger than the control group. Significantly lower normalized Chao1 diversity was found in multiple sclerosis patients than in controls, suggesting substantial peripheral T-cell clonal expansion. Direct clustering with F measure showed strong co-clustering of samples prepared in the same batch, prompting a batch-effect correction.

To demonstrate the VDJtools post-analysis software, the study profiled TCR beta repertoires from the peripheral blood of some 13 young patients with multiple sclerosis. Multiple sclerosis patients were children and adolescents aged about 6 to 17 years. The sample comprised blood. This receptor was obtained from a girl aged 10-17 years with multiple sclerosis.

CDR3 protein: CASNDGNTGELFF. The bases read TGTGCCAGCAACGACGGGAACACCGGGGAGCTGTTTTTT. The sequence is built from TRBV12-3 or TRBV12-4 and TRBJ2-2; no D gene can be assigned with confidence. The CDR3 goes from the cysteine to the phenylalanine over 13 residues. Left in the record is the CDR3 DNA by itself, 39 bases read in frame from the first base. The V and J ends are trimmed by 7 bases and 1 base, leaving 7 bases between them.